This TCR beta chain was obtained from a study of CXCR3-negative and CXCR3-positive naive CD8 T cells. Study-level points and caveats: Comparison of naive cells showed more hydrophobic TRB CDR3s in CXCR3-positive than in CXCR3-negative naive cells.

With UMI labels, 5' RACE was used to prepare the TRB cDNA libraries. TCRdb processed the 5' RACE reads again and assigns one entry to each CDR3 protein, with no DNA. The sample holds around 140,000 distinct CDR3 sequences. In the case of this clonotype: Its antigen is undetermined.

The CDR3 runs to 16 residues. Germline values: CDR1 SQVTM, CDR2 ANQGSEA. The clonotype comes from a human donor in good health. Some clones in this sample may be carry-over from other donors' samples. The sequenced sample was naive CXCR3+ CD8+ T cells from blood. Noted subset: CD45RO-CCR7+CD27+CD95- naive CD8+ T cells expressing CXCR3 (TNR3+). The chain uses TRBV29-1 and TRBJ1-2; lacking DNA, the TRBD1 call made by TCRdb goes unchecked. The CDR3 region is CSVDINARGRGYGYTF.